These 2 T cell receptor beta chains came from one sample sequenced in a study of cytomegalovirus exposure and HLA in healthy donors (dated by TCRdb to about 2017). Libraries were made using the immunoSEQ multiplex PCR assay. The multiplex PCR relied on a mix of 60 forward primers for TCR Vbeta segments and 13 reverse primers for TCR Jbeta segments. TCRdb obtained this table from immuneACCESS and retained in-frame rearrangements with V and J assigned. These tables miss some clones; where compared with another copy, unresolved V genes account for less than half of the shortfall, and the remainder is unexplained. Here the sample has about 180,000 clones; roughly 87% occur a single time. The biggest ten clones account for over 1.5% of the sample. Sequenced material: PBMCs. These receptors all come from a middle-aged man in good health and CMV-seronegative.

The chain combines TRBV28 with TRBJ2-3, with D possibly matching TRBD1 (5 bases). Looked up from germline, CDR1 is MDHEN and CDR2 is SYDVKM. V lost 3 bases and J 2 bases, leaving 12 bases between the germline ends. This CDR3 region has 15 residues. The CDR3 region has the DNA TGTGCCAGCAGTTTGCAAGCAGGGCTCACAGATACGCAGTATTTT. Residues: CASSLQAGLTDTQYF. The whole variable domain, filled in from reference TRBV28 and TRBJ2-3, reads DVKVTQSSRYLVKRTGEKVFLECVQDMDHENMFWYRQDPGLGLRLIYFSYDVKMKEKGDIPEGYSVSREKKERFSLILESASTNQTSMYLCASSLQAGLTDTQYFGPGTRLTVL.

This chain connects TRBV5-5 to TRBJ1-2; 7 nucleotides line up with TRBD1. Germline values: CDR1 SGHKS, CDR2 YYEKEE (reference sequence). The length of the CDR3 is 12 residues. J gave up 11 bases and V 4 bases, and 8 bases lay outside the gene matches. The CDR3 protein is CASSHRDRGYTF. In DNA form, the CDR3 reads TGTGCCAGCAGCCACCGGGACAGAGGGTACACCTTC.